This TCR beta chain was sequenced during a study of shared clonotypes between healthy human individuals. As defined, naive CD8 cells were CD45RO-negative and positively selected for CCR7, with terminally differentiated effector memory CD45RA+ cells excluded. This CDR3 spans 14 amino acids. Germline loops: CDR1 MGHRA, CDR2 YSYEKL. Between the trimmed V and J ends, which lost 4 bases and 5 bases, there was a span of 15 bases. Profiled with immunoSEQ multiplex PCR; TCRdb holds only in-frame clones, not every one. The sample has hundreds of thousands of clones; around 95% are singletons. The sample consisted of naive CD8+ T cells sorted from blood. This chain uses TRBV4-1 with TRBJ2-7; unclear D gene. The receptor's source is a woman aged 30 to 39 in good health. DNA of the CDR3: TGCGCCAGCAGCCCGAGACAAGGCTGGAACGAGCAGTACTTC. This encodes CASSPRQGWNEQYF.